One sample yielded the 30 T cell receptor beta chains listed below, sequenced in a study of blood T cell repertoires in COVID-19. Sequenced by immunoSEQ multiplex PCR; TCRdb stores in-frame clones only, minus some. The data show more than 110,000 clones, with just over 85% seen just once and more than 3.5% held by the top ten. The sequenced material came from PBMCs or T cells enriched from blood (not recorded which). The receptors come from a man aged 45-60 years who had recovered from COVID-19.

The rearrangement uses TRBV28 and TRBJ1-5; TRBD1 might be the D (5 bases). Germline V gene sequence: CDR1 MDHEN, CDR2 SYDVKM. V gave up 11 bases and J gave up 2 bases, with 19 bases separating them. The CDR3 extends over 15 amino acids. The DNA of the CDR3 is TGTGCCGGGCGGGGGTCCGGGGGAGGCAATCAGCCCCAGCATTTT. This codes for CAGRGSGGGNQPQHF.

The gene calls are TRBV7-8 and TRBJ1-2, with a weak D call TRBD1 (6 bases). Looked up from germline, CDR1 is SGHVS and CDR2 is FQNEAQ. This CDR3 contains 13 residues. Trimming shortened V by 3 bases and J by 2 bases, and 7 bases separated the two germline ends. The CDR3, as DNA: TGTGCCAGCAGCTTTAGGGGGAACTATGGCTACACCTTC. Amino acid sequence: CASSFRGNYGYTF.

The chain carries TRBV7-8 and TRBJ1-5; D is possibly TRBD1 (5 bases). The CDR3 runs 16 residues. CDR1 SGHVS and CDR2 FQNEAQ come from the germline V gene. Deletions cut 2 bases from V and 7 bases from J, with 18 bases between. CDR3 sequence reads: CASSLRRGSAGQPQHF. CDR3 sequence (DNA): TGTGCCAGCAGCTTAAGGAGGGGCTCGGCAGGCCAGCCCCAGCATTTT.

The gene calls are TRBV3-1 (or the pseudogene TRBV3-2) and TRBJ2-2; perhaps TRBD2 as D (5 bases). Germline V lookup: CDR1 LGHDT, CDR2 YNNKEL (reference sequence). Between the trimmed V and J ends, which lost 4 bases and 11 bases, there was a span of 17 bases. CDR3 length: 14 residues. CDR3 loop: CASSLYRGGGELFF. The CDR3 region has the DNA TGTGCCAGCAGCCTCTACCGCGGAGGTGGAGAGCTGTTTTTT.

There are a few counts of this clone. This chain uses TRBV4-3 with TRBJ2-1; 10 bases are shared with TRBD2. Germline V lookup: CDR1 LGHNA, CDR2 YSLEER. After removal of 4 bases from V and 6 bases from J, the junction contained 6 bases not matched to a gene. This CDR3 is 15 amino acids long. For the CDR3, the DNA is TGCGCCAGCAGCCCTCTAGCGGGAGAAGTCAATGAGCAGTTCTTC. Protein: CASSPLAGEVNEQFF.

This chain uses TRBV21-1 with TRBJ1-6; the DNA was not used to check the table's D call, TRBD1. TRBV21-1 is classified as a pseudogene. CDR3 length: 16 amino acids. DNA of the CDR3: TGTGCCAGCAGCAGAGGGCCGGGACAGGGAAAATCACCCCTCCACTTT. Protein sequence: CASSRGPGQGKSPLHF.

This chain uses TRBV4-2 with TRBJ1-6; D unclear. Germline V lookup: CDR1 LGHNA, CDR2 YNFKEQ. V was cut by 0 bases and J by 14 bases, with 17 bases left in between. The CDR3 totals 15 residues. CDR3: CASSQDRGPLLTLHF. The CDR3 DNA follows: TGTGCCAGCAGCCAAGATCGGGGTCCCCTACTAACCCTCCACTTT.

The chain has TRBV11-2 and TRBJ2-3, with D perhaps TRBD2 (5 bases). The CDR3 sequence is 13 residues long. Germline CDR1 SGHAT, CDR2 FQNNGV. Deletions cut 0 bases from V and 5 bases from J, with 6 bases between. CDR3 loop: CASSLERGDTQYF. For the CDR3, the DNA is TGTGCCAGCAGCTTAGAACGGGGAGATACGCAGTATTTT.

This clone was recorded once. The genes are TRBV7-9 and TRBJ1-1; a possible D gene is TRBD1 (6 bases). V shed 4 bases and J shed 3 bases, with 12 bases lying between them. The CDR3 contains 14 residues. The germline CDR1 and CDR2 sequences are SEHNR and FQNEAQ (reference sequence). The CDR3 loop reads CASSSQGGYTEAFF. The CDR3 region has the DNA TGTGCCAGCAGCTCACAGGGCGGATACACTGAAGCTTTCTTT.

The V call is TRBV6-5, the J call TRBJ2-2, with D unclear. The ends were cut back, 3 bases at V and 2 bases at J, with 10 bases in the middle. This CDR3 is 15 amino acids long. Germline CDR1 is MNHEY and CDR2 is SVGAGI. Written as DNA, the CDR3 is TGTGCCAGCAGTTATTTAGCAACAAACACCGGGGAGCTGTTTTTT. Translated: CASSYLATNTGELFF.

Here the CDR3 DNA reads TGTGCCAGCAGTTACGAGCAGGGATTACGCGAGCAGTACTTC. It yields the protein CASSYEQGLREQYF. The chain couples TRBV6-5 to TRBJ2-7; possible D gene TRBD1, 5 bases. The CDR3 extends over 14 amino acids. Germline lookup yields CDR1 MNHEY and CDR2 SVGAGI. V was trimmed by 2 bases and J by 6 bases, leaving 14 bases between them.

The chain recombines TRBV6-2 or TRBV6-3 with TRBJ1-2; no firm D call. Per the germline V gene, CDR1 is MNHEY and CDR2 is SVGEGT. Trimming pared 8 bases from V and 4 bases from J, leaving 20 bases between. CDR3 size: 15 residues. In DNA, the CDR3 is TGTGCCAGCCGCCGGGAGGGCCGATCACTCTATGGCTACACCTTC. Protein product: CASRREGRSLYGYTF.

The V and J genes are TRBV28 and TRBJ1-4; D might be TRBD1 (6 bases). Trimming pared 1 base from V and 8 bases from J, leaving 11 bases between. Germline lookup yields CDR1 MDHEN and CDR2 SYDVKM. CDR3 size: 14 residues. CDR3 sequence: CASSLYRDGEKLFF. CDR3 nucleotide sequence: TGTGCCAGCAGTTTATACAGGGATGGGGAAAAACTGTTTTTT.

The sample holds one count of this clone. The rearrangement uses TRBV3-1 (or the pseudogene TRBV3-2) and TRBJ2-5; 7 nucleotides match TRBD1. The CDR3 covers 14 residues. CDR1 is LGHDT, CDR2 YNNKEL, per germline (reference sequence). V lost 4 bases, J lost 2 bases, and 4 bases stayed unmatched. The CDR3: CASSPTGQQETQYF. CDR3 DNA sequence: TGTGCCAGCAGCCCCACGGGACAGCAAGAGACCCAGTACTTC.

A few counts support this clone. The J gene is TRBJ2-2, the V gene TRBV2; weak D call: TRBD2 (5 bases). This CDR3 is 15 amino acids long. Germline V CDR1 and CDR2: SNHLY, FYNNEI. The ends were cut back, 7 bases at V and 0 bases at J, with 12 bases in the middle. CDR3 residues: CASTLLAANTGELFF. The CDR3 DNA sequence: TGTGCCAGCACTTTGCTAGCTGCGAACACCGGGGAGCTGTTTTTT.

The chain is built from TRBV19 and TRBJ2-3; D perhaps matches TRBD1 (6 bases). Germline CDR1 reads LNHDA; CDR2 reads SQIVND (reference sequence). Trimming pared 4 bases from V and 1 base from J, leaving 6 bases between. The CDR3 is 13 residues long. As DNA, the CDR3 is TGTGCCAGTAGTAGACAGGGCACAGATACGCAGTATTTT. Translating it yields CASSRQGTDTQYF.

V is TRBV12-3 or TRBV12-4 and J is TRBJ2-5; maybe TRBD2 (6 bases). CDR3 size: 13 residues. Trimming took off 5 bases at V and 5 bases at J, with 12 bases between the two ends. The CDR3 DNA reads as TGTGCCAGCAGTGGGGCGGGGTACGAGACCCAGTACTTC. Protein product: CASSGAGYETQYF.

This chain links TRBV28 with TRBJ1-3; TRBD1 agrees at 7 bases. The CDR3 length is 14 residues. Losses at the gene ends were 4 bases for V and 4 bases for J; bases not matched to a gene: 4. Germline assignment: CDR1 MDHEN and CDR2 SYDVKM. The DNA for the CDR3 is TGTGCCAGCAGTTCGACAGGGCACGGAAACACCATATATTTT. It codes for CASSSTGHGNTIYF.

The CDR3 reads CASRVGTRSSYEQYF. The CDR3, as DNA: TGTGCCAGCAGGGTGGGGACTAGGAGCTCCTACGAGCAGTACTTC. This chain uses TRBV28 with TRBJ2-7, with 8 bases matching TRBD2. The J segment lost 0 bases and the V segment lost 6 bases, leaving 7 bases of the junction unmatched. The CDR3 covers 15 residues. Germline CDR1 MDHEN, CDR2 SYDVKM. Combining the CDR3 with reference TRBV28 and TRBJ2-7 gives the whole variable domain DVKVTQSSRYLVKRTGEKVFLECVQDMDHENMFWYRQDPGLGLRLIYFSYDVKMKEKGDIPEGYSVSREKKERFSLILESASTNQTSMYLCASRVGTRSSYEQYFGPGTRLTVT.

The gene calls are TRBV18 and TRBJ2-7, with a weak D call TRBD1 (6 bases). This CDR3 comprises 15 residues. The V gene lost 2 bases and the J gene lost 5 bases, with 16 bases spanning the gap. Germline V gives CDR1 KGHSH, CDR2 LQKENI. The CDR3 loop is CASSPATTGLHEQYV. CDR3 sequence (DNA): TGTGCCAGCTCACCAGCTACGACAGGACTTCACGAGCAGTACGTC.

This clone turned up a few times. Other DNA sequences in the sample encode the same CDR3. V usage is TRBV6-5 and J usage is TRBJ1-5; TRBD1 agrees at 9 bases. V lost 2 bases to trimming and J lost 7 bases; unmatched junction nucleotides: 3. This CDR3 is built from 14 residues. Germline V gene lookup returns CDR1 MNHEY and CDR2 SVGAGI. The CDR3 nucleotides are TGTGCCAGCAGTTACACGGGACAGGGCCAGCCCCAGCATTTT. This translates into CASSYTGQGQPQHF.

V is TRBV10-3 and J is TRBJ2-3, with TRBD1 matching over 10 bases. There are 16 residues in the CDR3. Germline CDR1 ENHRY, CDR2 SYGVKD. V dropped 2 bases and J dropped 2; count of bases not matched to a gene: 4. The DNA for the CDR3 is TGTGCCATCAGTGAGCCCGGACAGGGGGACACAGATACGCAGTATTTT. Translation: CAISEPGQGDTDTQYF.

The table lists this clone with a few counts. The genes are TRBV6-5 and TRBJ1-2; D gene ambiguous. CDR1 is MNHEY and CDR2 is SVGAGI in the germline V gene. The V gene lost 2 bases and the J gene lost 8 bases, with 12 bases spanning the gap. The CDR3 extends over 13 amino acids. The CDR3 nucleotides read TGTGCCAGCAGTTACGGGAGGGAACCCGGCTACACCTTC. Its translation: CASSYGREPGYTF.

V gene TRBV21-1 combines with J gene TRBJ1-3. TRBV21-1 is a pseudogene locus. This CDR3 region has 15 residues. The DNA of the CDR3 is TGTGCCAGCAGCCAATACGAGTTCTCTGGAAACACCATATATTTT. It encodes CASSQYEFSGNTIYF.

This chain uses TRBV7-3 with TRBJ2-1; 8 nucleotides line up with TRBD1. Trimming at V came to 5 bases and at J to 5 bases, leaving 2 bases not matched to a gene. The germline gives CDR1 SGHTA, CDR2 FQGTGA. This CDR3 is built from 13 residues. In DNA form, the CDR3 reads TGTGCCAGCAGCCAGGGGGCAAACAATGAGCAGTTCTTC. It yields the protein CASSQGANNEQFF.

The rearrangement uses TRBV9 and TRBJ2-2, with 10 bases that match TRBD1. The CDR3 sequence is 18 residues long. Per the germline V gene, CDR1 is SGDLS and CDR2 is YYNGEE. The V and J ends lost 4 bases and 0 bases, in that order; junction bases with no gene match: 9. The CDR3 DNA sequence: TGTGCCAGCAGCAGACAGGGGGCGTTAATTCCGAACACCGGGGAGCTGTTTTTT. This gives the protein CASSRQGALIPNTGELFF. The full variable domain, completed using reference TRBV9 and TRBJ2-2, is DSGVTQTPKHLITATGQRVTLRCSPRSGDLSVYWYQQSLDQGLQFLIQYYNGEERAKGNILERFSAQQFPDLHSELNLSSLELGDSALYFCASSRQGALIPNTGELFFGEGSRLTVL.

V is TRBV9 and J is TRBJ1-4; the match to TRBD1 covers 7 bases. V shed 0 bases, J shed 8 bases, and the junction held 13 bases outside the gene matches. The CDR3 loop spans 17 amino acids. Germline V gene lookup returns CDR1 SGDLS and CDR2 YYNGEE. The CDR3 sequence: CASSVAGARGRWEKLFF. CDR3 bases: TGTGCCAGCAGCGTAGCTGGGGCGAGGGGGCGGTGGGAAAAACTGTTTTTT.

This clone was seen just once. The V gene is TRBV19, the J gene TRBJ2-1; 8 bases are a match to TRBD2. Germline loops: CDR1 LNHDA, CDR2 SQIVND (reference sequence). This CDR3 has 15 amino acids. J lost 2 bases, V lost 2 bases, and 2 bases had no gene match. The CDR3 bases are TGTGCCAGTAGTATAAGTAGCGGGGCCTACAATGAGCAGTTCTTC. This translates into CASSISSGAYNEQFF.

The V gene is TRBV27, the J gene TRBJ2-6, with D maybe TRBD1 (5 bases). CDR1 MNHEY and CDR2 SMNVEV come from the germline V gene (reference sequence). This CDR3 region has 16 residues. V lost 2 bases, J lost 1 base, and 9 bases lay in between. CDR3 in DNA: TGTGCCAGCAGTTTAGCCCAGGGTTCTGGGGCCAACGTCCTGACTTTC. This sequence encodes CASSLAQGSGANVLTF.

The chain uses TRBV11-2 and TRBJ1-1, with D possibly matching TRBD1 (5 bases). The CDR3 has 13 amino acids. Germline values: CDR1 SGHAT, CDR2 FQNNGV. Trimming cost V 5 bases and J 5 bases, with 12 bases left between them. The CDR3: CASSPEAGTEAFF. The CDR3 DNA reads TGTGCCAGCAGCCCCGAGGCAGGGACTGAAGCTTTCTTT.